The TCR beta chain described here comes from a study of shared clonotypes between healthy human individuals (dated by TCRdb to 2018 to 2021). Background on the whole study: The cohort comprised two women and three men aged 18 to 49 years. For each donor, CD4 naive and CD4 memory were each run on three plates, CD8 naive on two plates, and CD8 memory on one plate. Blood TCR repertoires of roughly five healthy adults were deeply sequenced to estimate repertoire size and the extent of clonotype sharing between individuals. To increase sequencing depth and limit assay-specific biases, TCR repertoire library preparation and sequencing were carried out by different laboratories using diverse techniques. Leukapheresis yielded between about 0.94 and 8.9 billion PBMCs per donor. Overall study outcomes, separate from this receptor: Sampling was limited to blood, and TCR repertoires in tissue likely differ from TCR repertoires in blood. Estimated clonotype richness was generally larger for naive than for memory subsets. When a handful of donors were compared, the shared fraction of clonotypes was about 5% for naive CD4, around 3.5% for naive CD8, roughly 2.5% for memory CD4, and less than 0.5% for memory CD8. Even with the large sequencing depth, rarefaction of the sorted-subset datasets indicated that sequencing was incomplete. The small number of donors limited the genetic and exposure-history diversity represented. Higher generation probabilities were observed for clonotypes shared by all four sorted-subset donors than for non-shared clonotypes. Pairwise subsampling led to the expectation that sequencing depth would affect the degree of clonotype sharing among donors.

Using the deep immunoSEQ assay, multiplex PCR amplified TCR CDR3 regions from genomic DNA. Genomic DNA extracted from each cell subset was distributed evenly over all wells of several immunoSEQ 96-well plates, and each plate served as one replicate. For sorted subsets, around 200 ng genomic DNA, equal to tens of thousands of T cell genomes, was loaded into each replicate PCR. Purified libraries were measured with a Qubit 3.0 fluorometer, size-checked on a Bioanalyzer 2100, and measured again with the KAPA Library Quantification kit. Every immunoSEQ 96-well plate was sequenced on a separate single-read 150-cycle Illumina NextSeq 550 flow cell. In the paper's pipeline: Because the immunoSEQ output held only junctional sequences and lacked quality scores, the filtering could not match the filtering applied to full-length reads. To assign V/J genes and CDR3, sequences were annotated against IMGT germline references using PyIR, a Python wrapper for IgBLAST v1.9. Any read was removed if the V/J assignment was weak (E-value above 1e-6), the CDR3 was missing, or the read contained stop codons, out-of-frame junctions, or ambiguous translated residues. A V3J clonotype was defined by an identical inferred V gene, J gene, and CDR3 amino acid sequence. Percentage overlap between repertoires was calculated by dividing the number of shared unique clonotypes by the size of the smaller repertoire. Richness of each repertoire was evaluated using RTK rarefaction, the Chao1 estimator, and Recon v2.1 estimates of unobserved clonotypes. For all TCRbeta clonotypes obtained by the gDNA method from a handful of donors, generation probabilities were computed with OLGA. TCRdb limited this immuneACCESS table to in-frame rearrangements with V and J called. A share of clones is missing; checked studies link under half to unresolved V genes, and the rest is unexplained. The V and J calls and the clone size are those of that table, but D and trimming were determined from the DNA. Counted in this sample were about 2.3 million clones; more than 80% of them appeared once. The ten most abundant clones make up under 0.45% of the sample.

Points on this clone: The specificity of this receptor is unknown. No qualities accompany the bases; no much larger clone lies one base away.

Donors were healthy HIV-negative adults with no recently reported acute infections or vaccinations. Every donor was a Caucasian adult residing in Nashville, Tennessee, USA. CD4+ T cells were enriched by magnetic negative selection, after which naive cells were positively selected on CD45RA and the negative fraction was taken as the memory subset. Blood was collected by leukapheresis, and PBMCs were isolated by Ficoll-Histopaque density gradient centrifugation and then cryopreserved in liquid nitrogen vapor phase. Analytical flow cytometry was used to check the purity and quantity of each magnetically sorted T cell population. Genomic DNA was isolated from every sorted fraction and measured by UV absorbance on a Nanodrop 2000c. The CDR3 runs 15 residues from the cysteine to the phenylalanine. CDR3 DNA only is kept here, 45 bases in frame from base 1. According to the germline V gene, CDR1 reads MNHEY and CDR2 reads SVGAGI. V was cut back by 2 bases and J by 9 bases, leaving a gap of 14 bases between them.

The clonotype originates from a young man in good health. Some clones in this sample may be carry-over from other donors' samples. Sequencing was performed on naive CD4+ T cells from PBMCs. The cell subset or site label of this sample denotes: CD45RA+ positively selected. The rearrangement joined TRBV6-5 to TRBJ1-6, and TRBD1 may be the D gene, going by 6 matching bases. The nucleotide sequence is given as TGTGCCAGCAGTTACGAAGCCAGGGGAAGTTCACCCCTCCACTTT. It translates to CASSYEARGSSPLHF.